This is a list of T cell receptor beta chains from one sample in a study of monozygotic twins with inflammatory bowel disease. TCRdb reprocessed the 5' RACE reads, keeping one entry per CDR3 protein, no DNA. In all, the sample yields approximately 160,000 distinct CDR3 sequences. The sequenced sample was blood. Every receptor here comes from a human donor with ulcerative colitis or Crohn's disease, or a healthy co-twin of an affected twin (not recorded which). Both conserved end residues are part of each CDR3.

cdr3_aa j_call v_call
CSARADYEQYF TRBJ2-7 TRBV20-1
CSARSPLAGDGGEQYF TRBJ2-7 TRBV20-1
CSVEDRTGSKENTF TRBJ1-2 TRBV29-1
CASSSRLPSYNEQFF TRBJ2-1 TRBV7-9
CASSESEWAYEQYF TRBJ2-7 TRBV6-1
CASSPGGTGGHRDTQYF TRBJ2-3 TRBV6-2/TRBV6-3
CASSQKRGRENTGELFF TRBJ2-2 TRBV5-1
CASSLGTLSNQPQHF TRBJ1-5 TRBV7-2
CASSAGPSSYNEQFF TRBJ2-1 TRBV11-3
CASSSLPGSYNEQFF TRBJ2-1 TRBV7-6
CASQSSNTGELFF TRBJ2-2 TRBV3-1
CASSPQRASSYNEQFF TRBJ2-1 TRBV4-2
CASSREQGNYGYTF TRBJ1-2 TRBV6-5
CASSRLAGWQDTQYF TRBJ2-3 TRBV7-3
CASSSGPSYNEQFF TRBJ2-1 TRBV6-6
CANSDRANTEAFF TRBJ1-1 TRBV10-3
CSATRGYNEQFF TRBJ2-1 TRBV20-1
CASSRTSGGGNEQFF TRBJ2-1 TRBV7-9
CASSMPSVSRWELFF TRBJ2-2 TRBV19
CASSVTSGRAVGETQYF TRBJ2-5 TRBV5-1
CASSQDWVFETQYF TRBJ2-5 TRBV4-1
CASSLAGQGRTYNEQFF TRBJ2-1 TRBV5-5
CAWLGALSTDTQYF TRBJ2-3 TRBV30
CATSDARRIQETQYF TRBJ2-5 TRBV24-1
CASSDSSGQDTQYF TRBJ2-3 TRBV6-4
CASSQATGLAGNTGELFF TRBJ2-2 TRBV4-2
CASSLWGGRSNEQFF TRBJ2-1 TRBV28
CASRKSPSSYNEQFF TRBJ2-1 TRBV28
CASSKARALQGTAASSGANVLTF TRBJ2-6 TRBV21-1
CASTTGEAWEQYF TRBJ2-7 TRBV28
CASSLGLGGTREQYF TRBJ2-7 TRBV13
CASSSGGLDEQFF TRBJ2-1 TRBV5-1
CSAFTGFASNQPQHF TRBJ1-5 TRBV20-1
CASSLQVGTGELFF TRBJ2-2 TRBV5-1
CASTRLAGALYEQYF TRBJ2-7 TRBV12-3/TRBV12-4
CASSRPLNTGELFF TRBJ2-2 TRBV7-2
CASSPHDGRQFF TRBJ2-1 TRBV12-3/TRBV12-4
CASTKRSSRETQYF TRBJ2-5 TRBV12-3/TRBV12-4
CASSYSFRDLYEQYF TRBJ2-7 TRBV6-2/TRBV6-3
CASSDNGNQPQHF TRBJ1-5 TRBV6-1
CASSLGDATEAFF TRBJ1-1 TRBV9
CASSLYRGLAGGDIAKNIQYF TRBJ2-4 TRBV12-3/TRBV12-4
CASSKQAYNSPLHF TRBJ1-6 TRBV12-3/TRBV12-4
CASSLAMGGTGYTF TRBJ1-2 TRBV7-9
CATSDLLVNYNEQFF TRBJ2-1 TRBV24-1
CASSQGRHSYEQYF TRBJ2-7 TRBV3-1
CASRTGGTGNEQFF TRBJ2-1 TRBV2
CASSIDRGRTEAFF TRBJ1-1 TRBV19
CASSHQTGYEQYF TRBJ2-7 TRBV7-6
CASSPLPPGLLRDSSYEQYF TRBJ2-7 TRBV28
CASSRGGELFF TRBJ2-2 TRBV12-3/TRBV12-4
CASSYPQEGTYNSPLHF TRBJ1-6 TRBV6-2/TRBV6-3
CASRRRELNTEAFF TRBJ1-1 TRBV19
CASRETSGSYEQYF TRBJ2-7 TRBV28